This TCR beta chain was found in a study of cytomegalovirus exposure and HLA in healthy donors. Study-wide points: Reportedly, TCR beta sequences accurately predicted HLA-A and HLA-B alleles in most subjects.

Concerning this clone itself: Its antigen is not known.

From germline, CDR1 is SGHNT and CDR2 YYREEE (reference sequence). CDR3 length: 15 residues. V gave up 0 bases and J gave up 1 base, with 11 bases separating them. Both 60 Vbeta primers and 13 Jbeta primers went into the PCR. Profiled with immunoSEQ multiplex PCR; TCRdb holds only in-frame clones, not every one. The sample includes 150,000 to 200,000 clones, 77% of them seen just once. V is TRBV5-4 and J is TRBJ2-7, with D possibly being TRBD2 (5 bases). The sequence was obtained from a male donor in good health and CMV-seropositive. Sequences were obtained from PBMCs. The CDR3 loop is CASSLVEGRSYEQYF. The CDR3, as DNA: TGTGCCAGCAGCTTGGTTGAGGGAAGGTCCTACGAGCAGTACTTC.